Here is one T cell receptor (beta chain) with its context. This clone was detected a few times. Its recognized antigen is unknown. Base qualities were left out, and no much larger clone turns up one base away. Synthetic TCR analog templates were spiked into each PCR so that absolute template abundance could be estimated from read counts. Using the immunoSEQ assay, TCRbeta CDR3 regions were amplified from genomic DNA with bias-controlled V and J gene primers. Rearranged TCRbeta segments were sequenced at approximately 20X coverage. For the original study's pipeline: Clustering was used to correct sequencing errors, and CDR3s were annotated against IMGT to assign V, D and J genes. Out-of-frame and stop-codon sequences were excluded, and only productive TCRbeta rearrangements were used in downstream analyses. To compute clonality, Shannon entropy was normalized by the log of the number of unique productive sequences and then subtracted from one. Fisher's exact test with Benjamini-Hochberg correction, using a cutoff of adjusted p below 0.01, was how clones that differed between time points or between blood and tumor were identified. Drawn from immuneACCESS, this table holds only the in-frame rearrangements with V and J called that TCRdb kept. Clones are partly lost; checked studies trace under half to an unresolved V gene and leave the rest unexplained. That table gives V, J and clone size, and the DNA gave D and trimming. Recorded for this sample are tens of thousands of clones; 83% of them occurred a single time. The leading ten clones occupy around 17% of the sample.

The sample belongs to a study of PD-L1 blockade in urothelial cancer (dated by TCRdb to about 2017). Broadly, across the study: Therapy was started in the mid-2010s for all patients, and atezolizumab 1,200 mg was administered intravenously every 3 weeks. About 90% of the 29 patients were identified as males with urothelial cancer of bladder origin, and a prior smoking history was reported by 18 of 29 patients. Patients had an ECOG performance status of 0 or 1 and had received between 0 and 3 prior chemotherapy regimens. Blood samples were analyzed at 3 weeks after treatment start (second dose) and at 6 weeks after treatment start. Blood samples gave a median of about 140,000 T cells and approximately 80,000 unique TCRs, with a median clonality of about 0.078. The study, an exploratory multi-omic analysis, examined somatic, immune and clinical correlates of response to PD-L1 blockade with atezolizumab in urothelial cancer. Pretreatment tumor samples, along with matched peripheral blood serially collected before and after atezolizumab treatment, were subjected to TCR sequencing. Durable clinical benefit was defined as a progression-free survival longer than 6 months, and TCR features were additionally tested against progression-free survival and overall survival. Whole exome sequencing and RNA sequencing of pretreatment tumors were performed alongside TCR sequencing in the same patients. Under 10 patients reached durable clinical benefit, while some 20 patients did not. Pretreatment blood TCR-seq was available for about 30 patients, at least one posttreatment blood collection was obtained for some 25 patients, and tumor TCR-seq was available for some 25 patients. Findings and caveats that apply to the study as a whole: A pretreatment peripheral blood TCR clonality below the median was linked to improved progression-free and overall survival. Greater expansion of tumor-associated TCR clones in peripheral blood 3 weeks after the start of treatment was observed in patients with durable benefit (n of about 21, p = 0.022). Because of the small sample size (n ≈ 27) and the many exploratory analyses performed, the results are intended to be regarded as hypothesis-generating.

V and J are truncated by 4 bases and 1 base respectively, leaving an intervening sequence of 11 bases. From the cysteine up to the phenylalanine, the CDR3 has a length of 15 residues. Of the read, only the CDR3 DNA is kept; its 45 bases are in frame from base 1. The germline V gene encodes CDR1 SGHNT and CDR2 YYREEE (reference sequence). A cohort of more than 25 patients with locally advanced or metastatic urothelial carcinoma, treated at Memorial Sloan Kettering on a trial protocol, was included. Peripheral blood mononuclear cells were collected pretreatment and during treatment, with between 1 and 8 total time points per patient. The Qiagen DNeasy Blood extraction kit was used to purify genomic DNA from total PBMCs and tumor samples. Collected pretreatment and during treatment, PBMCs were isolated and stored as previously described.

In this chain, TRBV5-4 is recombined with TRBJ2-2, and perhaps TRBD1 as D gene, on 5 matching bases. Sequenced material: PBMCs, taken around atezolizumab (anti-PD-L1) treatment. This sequence originates from a man aged 60 to 69 with urothelial cancer. The bases read TGTGCCAGCAGCCAGGACAAGAGGAACACCGGGGAGCTGTTTTTT. This gives the protein CASSQDKRNTGELFF.